These T cell receptor beta chains were read from a single sample in a study of identifying expanded T cells in peripheral blood. Sequencing was performed with immunoSEQ multiplex PCR; in TCRdb, only in-frame clones are kept and a portion is missing. The sample carries some 90,000 clones, roughly 91% recorded once. The source material was blood. All receptors come from a person aged 18 to 70 in good health. The CDR3 runs from the conserved cysteine through the conserved F or W. The D gene is left open where the match is weak.

TRBD1,TRBJ2-1,TRBV10-3,TGTGCCACCGGGACAGGGGTTAATGAGCAGTTCTTC,CATGTGVNEQFF
TRBD2,TRBJ2-4,TRBV30,TGTGCCTGGAGTGCCTCGGGGGGGTCCCAGCAATACTTC,CAWSASGGSQQYF
TRBD1,TRBJ1-3,TRBV14,TGTGCCAGCAGCGCTCTACAGGGGGCATTTGGAAACACCATATATTTT,CASSALQGAFGNTIYF
-,TRBJ2-6,TRBV9,TGTGCCAGCAGCGTCTCAGGAGCCTCTGGGGCCAACGTCCTGACTTTC,CASSVSGASGANVLTF
-,TRBJ1-2,TRBV9,TGTGCCAGCACCCTAAGGGCAGAGAACTATGGCTACACCTTC,CASTLRAENYGYTF
-,TRBJ2-1,TRBV6-5,TGTGCCAGCAGTTACCTGGTAGGGGGTACTAACAATGAGCAGTTCTTC,CASSYLVGGTNNEQFF
TRBD1,TRBJ2-7,TRBV5-5,TGTGCCAGCATCCGACAGGGGACCTACGAGCAGTACTTC,CASIRQGTYEQYF
TRBD2,TRBJ2-3,TRBV19,TGTGCCAGTAGTACGTCCCTAGCGGCGTACACAGATACGCAGTATTTT,CASSTSLAAYTDTQYF
-,TRBJ2-3,TRBV4-3,TGCGCCAGCAGCCAAGCGTTAGCGGGCACAGATACGCAGTATTTT,CASSQALAGTDTQYF
-,TRBJ2-6,TRBV5-3,TGTGCCAGAAGCCGGGGGCCTGGGGCCAACGTCCTGACTTTC,CARSRGPGANVLTF
-,TRBJ2-1,TRBV5-1,TGCGCCAGCAACGGCGGGGGCCCTGTCAATGAGCAGTTCTTC,CASNGGGPVNEQFF
-,TRBJ1-2,TRBV7-2,TGTGCCAGCAGCTTAGCGTCCAGGGAGGATGGCTACACCTTC,CASSLASREDGYTF
TRBD1,TRBJ2-7,TRBV27,TGTGCCAGCAGCGCTCCGGGACAGGCTACCTACGAGCAGTACTTC,CASSAPGQATYEQYF
TRBD1,TRBJ1-3,TRBV7-8,TGTGCCAGCAGCTTAGGGACAGGGTTCTCTGGAAACACCATATATTTT,CASSLGTGFSGNTIYF
-,TRBJ2-3,TRBV9,TGTGCCAGCAGCGTAGATTATAGCACAGATACGCAGTATTTT,CASSVDYSTDTQYF
TRBD1,TRBJ2-4,TRBV5-8,TGTGCCAGCACGCTTTACCGGGACAGAGAGTACTTC,CASTLYRDREYF
-,TRBJ1-2,TRBV30,TGTGCCTGGAGTGTACTAGTCGGGGGCTGGGTGTCGGACTATGGCTACACCTTC,CAWSVLVGGWVSDYGYTF
TRBD1,TRBJ2-7,TRBV5-1,TGCGCCAGCAGCTTTACCACAGGGGCCCGGGTCCACGAGCAGTACTTC,CASSFTTGARVHEQYF
-,TRBJ2-4,TRBV7-2,TGTGCCAGCAGCTTATACTTCGGGGCCCGCTTCTTC,CASSLYFGARFF
-,TRBJ2-1,TRBV6-4,TGTGCCAGCAGTGAGGGTCCTAATCGGTGGTTCTTC,CASSEGPNRWFF
TRBD2,TRBJ2-3,TRBV7-9,TGTGCCAGCAGCCGGGGAGGGCTCACAGATACGCAGTATTTT,CASSRGGLTDTQYF
TRBD1,TRBJ2-2,TRBV5-1,TGCGCCAGCAGCTGGACAGGGGCGAAGAACGGGGAACTGTTTTTT,CASSWTGAKNGELFF
TRBD1,TRBJ2-5,TRBV27,TGTGCCAGCAGTTTTGTCAGGGGGCACCAAGAGACCCAGTACTTC,CASSFVRGHQETQYF